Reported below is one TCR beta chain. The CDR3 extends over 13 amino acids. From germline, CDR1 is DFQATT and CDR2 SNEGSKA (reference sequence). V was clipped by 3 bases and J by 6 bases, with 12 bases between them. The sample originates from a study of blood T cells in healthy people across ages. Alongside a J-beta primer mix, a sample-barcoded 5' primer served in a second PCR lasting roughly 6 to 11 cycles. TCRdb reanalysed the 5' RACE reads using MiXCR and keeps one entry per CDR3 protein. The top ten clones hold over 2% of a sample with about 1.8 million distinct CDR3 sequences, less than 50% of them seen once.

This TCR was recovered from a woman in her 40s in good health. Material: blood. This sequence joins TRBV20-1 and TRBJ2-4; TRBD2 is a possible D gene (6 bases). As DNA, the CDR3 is TGCAGTGCTAGGGAGGGACTGGGAAACATTCAGTACTTC. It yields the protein CSAREGLGNIQYF.